This T cell receptor (beta chain) was obtained from a study of blood T cell repertoires in COVID-19. Overall study: From T cells, B-cell-depleted T cells, or PBMCs came the material, which was cDNA or gDNA.

Libraries were prepared by immunoSEQ multiplex PCR; TCRdb keeps only in-frame clonotypes and omits some of them. The data hold under 200,000 clones, with less than 85% observed a single time. Germline CDR1 and CDR2: SGDLS and YYNGEE. This CDR3 contains 15 residues. V shed 3 bases and J 6 bases; nucleotides not matched to a gene: 6. The receptor was derived from a man aged 55 to 70 who had recovered from COVID-19. The chain couples TRBV9 to TRBJ2-3; the match to TRBD2 covers 11 bases. The sequencing sample was made of PBMCs or T cells enriched from blood (not recorded which). The CDR3: CASSETSGDRDTQYF. As DNA, the CDR3 is TGTGCCAGCAGCGAGACTAGCGGGGATAGGGATACGCAGTATTTT.